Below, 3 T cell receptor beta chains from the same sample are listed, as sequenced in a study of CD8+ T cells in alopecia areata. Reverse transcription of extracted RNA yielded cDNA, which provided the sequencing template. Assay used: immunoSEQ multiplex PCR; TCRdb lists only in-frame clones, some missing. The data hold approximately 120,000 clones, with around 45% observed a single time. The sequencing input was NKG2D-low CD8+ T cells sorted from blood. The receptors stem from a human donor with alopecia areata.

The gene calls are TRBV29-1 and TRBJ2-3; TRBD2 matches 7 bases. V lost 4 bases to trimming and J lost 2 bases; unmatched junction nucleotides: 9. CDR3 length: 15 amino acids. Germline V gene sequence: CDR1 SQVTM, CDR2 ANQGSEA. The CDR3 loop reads CSVGLRGSPTDTQYF. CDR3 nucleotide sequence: TGCAGCGTTGGGTTACGCGGGAGTCCCACAGATACGCAGTATTTT.

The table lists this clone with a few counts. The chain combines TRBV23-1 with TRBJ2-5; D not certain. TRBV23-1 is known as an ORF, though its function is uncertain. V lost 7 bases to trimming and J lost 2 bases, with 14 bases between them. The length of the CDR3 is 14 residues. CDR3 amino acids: CASTRYSLQETQYF. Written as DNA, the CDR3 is TGCGCCAGCACCCGCTATTCCCTACAAGAGACCCAGTACTTC.

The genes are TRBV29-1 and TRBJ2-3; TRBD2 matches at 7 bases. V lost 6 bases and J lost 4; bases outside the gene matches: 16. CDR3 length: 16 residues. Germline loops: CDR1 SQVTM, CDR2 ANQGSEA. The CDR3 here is CSVDSFAAGVSDTQYF. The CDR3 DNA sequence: TGCAGCGTCGACTCTTTCGCTGCGGGAGTTTCAGATACGCAGTATTTT.